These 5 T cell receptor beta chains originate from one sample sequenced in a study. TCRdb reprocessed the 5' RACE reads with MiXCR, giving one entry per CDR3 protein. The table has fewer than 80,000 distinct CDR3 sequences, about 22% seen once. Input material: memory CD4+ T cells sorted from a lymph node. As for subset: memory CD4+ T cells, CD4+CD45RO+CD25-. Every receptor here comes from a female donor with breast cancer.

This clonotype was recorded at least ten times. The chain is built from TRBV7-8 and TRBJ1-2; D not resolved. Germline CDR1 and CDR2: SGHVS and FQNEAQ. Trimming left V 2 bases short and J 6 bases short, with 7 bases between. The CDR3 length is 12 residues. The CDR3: CASSLWSDGYTF. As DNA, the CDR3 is TGTGCCAGCAGCTTATGGAGTGATGGCTACACCTTC.

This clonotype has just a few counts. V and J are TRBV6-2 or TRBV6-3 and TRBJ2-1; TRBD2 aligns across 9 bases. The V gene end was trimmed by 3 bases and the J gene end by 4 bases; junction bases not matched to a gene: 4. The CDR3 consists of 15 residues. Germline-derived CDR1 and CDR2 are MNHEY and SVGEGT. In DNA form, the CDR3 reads TGTGCCAGCAGTTATCCTAGCGGGAATTACAATGAGCAGTTCTTC. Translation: CASSYPSGNYNEQFF.

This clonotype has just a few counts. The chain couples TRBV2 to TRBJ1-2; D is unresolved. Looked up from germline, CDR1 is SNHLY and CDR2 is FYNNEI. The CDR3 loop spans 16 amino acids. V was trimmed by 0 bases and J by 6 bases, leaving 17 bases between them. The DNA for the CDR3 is TGTGCCAGCAGTGAAGCGCCATGGGCGGTGCGGAATGGCTACACCTTC. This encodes CASSEAPWAVRNGYTF. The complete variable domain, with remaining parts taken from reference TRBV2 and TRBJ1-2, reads EPEVTQTPSHQVTQMGQEVILRCVPISNHLYFYWYRQILGQKVEFLVSFYNNEISEKSEIFDDQFSVERPDGSNFTLKIRSTKLEDSAMYFCASSEAPWAVRNGYTFGSGTRLTVV.

This CDR3 reads CASSLSRDRGYGYTF. The CDR3 DNA follows: TGTGCCAGCAGCTTATCCCGGGACCGAGGTTATGGCTACACCTTC. The rearrangement links TRBV5-5 to TRBJ1-2, with a tentative D call TRBD1 (5 bases). V was cut by 2 bases and J by 5 bases, with 16 bases left in between. Looked up from germline, CDR1 is SGHKS and CDR2 is YYEKEE (reference sequence). The CDR3 spans 15 residues. Full variable domain (remainder filled in from reference TRBV5-5 and TRBJ1-2): DAGVTQSPTHLIKTRGQQVTLRCSPISGHKSVSWYQQVLGQGPQFIFQYYEKEERGRGNFPDRFSARQFPNYSSELNVNALLLGDSALYLCASSLSRDRGYGYTFGSGTRLTVV.

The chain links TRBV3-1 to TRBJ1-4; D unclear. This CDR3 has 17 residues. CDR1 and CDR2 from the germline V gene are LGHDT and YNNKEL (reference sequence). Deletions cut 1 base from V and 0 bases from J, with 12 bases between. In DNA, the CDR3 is TGTGCCAGCAGCCAAGGAAATGGACTTGCAACTAATGAAAAACTGTTTTTT. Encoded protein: CASSQGNGLATNEKLFF.